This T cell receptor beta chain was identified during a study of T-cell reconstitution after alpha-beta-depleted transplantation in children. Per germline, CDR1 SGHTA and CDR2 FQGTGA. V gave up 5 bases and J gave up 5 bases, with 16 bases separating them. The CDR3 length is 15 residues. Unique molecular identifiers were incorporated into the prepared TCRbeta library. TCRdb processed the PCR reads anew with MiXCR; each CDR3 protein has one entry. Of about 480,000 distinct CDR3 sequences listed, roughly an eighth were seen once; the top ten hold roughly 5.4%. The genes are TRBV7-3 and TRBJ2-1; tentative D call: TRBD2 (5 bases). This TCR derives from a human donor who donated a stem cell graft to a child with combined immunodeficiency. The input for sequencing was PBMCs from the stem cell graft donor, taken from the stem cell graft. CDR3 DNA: TGTGCCAGCAGCCGGGGAGCCCAACCTGACAATGAGCAGTTCTTC. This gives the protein CASSRGAQPDNEQFF.